The 27 T cell receptor beta chains below all came from one sample that was sequenced in a study of blood T cell repertoires in COVID-19. TCRdb's table, derived via immunoSEQ multiplex PCR, lists solely in-frame clones and lacks some. This table has about 150,000 clones, about 76% appearing once. Sequenced input: peripheral blood. These receptors came from a woman in her sixties or seventies with active or convalescent COVID-19.

This clone showed up just once. This sequence joins TRBV27 and TRBJ1-4; D might be TRBD1 (5 bases). The CDR3 sequence is 16 residues long. Between the trimmed V and J ends, which lost 6 bases and 4 bases, there was a span of 18 bases. Germline CDR1 and CDR2: MNHEY and SMNVEV (reference sequence). The CDR3 is CASRVARANGNEKLFF. Here the CDR3 DNA reads TGTGCCAGCAGGGTAGCCAGGGCGAACGGTAATGAAAAACTGTTTTTT.

The count of this clone is one. V and J are TRBV2 and TRBJ1-2; D is perhaps TRBD1 (6 bases). V lost 6 bases to trimming and J lost 4 bases, with 18 bases between them. Per the germline V gene, CDR1 is SNHLY and CDR2 is FYNNEI. The CDR3 length is 15 residues. This CDR3 reads CASSKTQGSLYGYTF. The CDR3 DNA follows: TGTGCCAGCAGCAAGACCCAGGGGTCGCTCTATGGCTACACCTTC.

This chain connects TRBV4-1 to TRBJ1-4; 7 bases line up with TRBD1. The V and J ends lost 4 bases and 7 bases, in that order; junction bases with no gene match: 6. This CDR3 region has 14 residues. Germline V gives CDR1 MGHRA, CDR2 YSYEKL. CDR3 sequence (DNA): TGCGCCAGCAGCCTAGCACGGACAGGTGAAAAACTGTTTTTT. Residues: CASSLARTGEKLFF.

In its sample, this clone was seen a few times. CDR3 sequence: CASSQDRTGLSYEQYF. The CDR3 region has the DNA TGCGCCAGCAGCCAAGATCGAACAGGGTTATCCTACGAGCAGTACTTC. This sequence joins TRBV4-1 and TRBJ2-7; D may be TRBD1 (6 bases). Germline V lookup: CDR1 MGHRA, CDR2 YSYEKL. Between the trimmed V and J ends, which lost 0 bases and 1 base, there was a span of 13 bases. This CDR3 comprises 16 residues.

This chain links TRBV5-6 with TRBJ2-1, with D possibly being TRBD1 (7 bases). CDR1 is SGHDT, CDR2 YYEEEE, per germline. Trimming took 1 base from V and 9 from J, leaving 8 bases between them. The CDR3 extends over 12 amino acids. CDR3 DNA: TGTGCCAGCAGCTTGCAGGGGGGTGAGCAGTTCTTC. Translating it yields CASSLQGGEQFF.

This clone turned up a few times. The rearrangement joins TRBV6-5 to TRBJ2-1; possibly TRBD1 for D (5 bases). V lost 2 bases, J lost 6 bases, and 5 bases lay in between. CDR3 length: 12 residues. CDR1 and CDR2 from the germline V gene are MNHEY and SVGAGI. In DNA form, the CDR3 reads TGTGCCAGCAGTTACGGGGCCAATGAGCAGTTCTTC. Encoded protein: CASSYGANEQFF.

This sequence joins TRBV9 and TRBJ2-1; the match to TRBD2 covers 8 bases. Germline V lookup: CDR1 SGDLS, CDR2 YYNGEE. V dropped 6 bases and J dropped 9; count of bases not matched to a gene: 11. The CDR3 covers 14 residues. CDR3 sequence reads: CASTQGTREGEQFF. CDR3 nucleotides: TGTGCCAGCACCCAGGGGACTAGGGAGGGTGAGCAGTTCTTC.

The chain recombines TRBV5-6 with TRBJ2-5, with 8 bases aligning to TRBD1. The V and J ends lost 4 bases and 3 bases, in that order; junction bases with no gene match: 5. CDR3 length: 14 amino acids. CDR1 and CDR2 from the germline V gene are SGHDT and YYEEEE. In DNA, the CDR3 is TGTGCCAGCAGCCTGACAGGGGAGAAAGAGACCCAGTACTTC. Translation gives CASSLTGEKETQYF.

This clone has ten or more counts. V usage is TRBV7-8 and J usage is TRBJ1-2; 7 nucleotides agree with TRBD1. The junction had 5 bases not matched to a gene; V was cut back by 6 bases and J by 4 bases. The CDR3 extends over 13 amino acids. From germline, CDR1 is SGHVS and CDR2 FQNEAQ. CDR3 DNA sequence: TGTGCCAGCAGTTTGGGACAGACCTATGGCTACACCTTC. Encoded protein: CASSLGQTYGYTF.

The genes are TRBV6-5 and TRBJ2-1, with 8 bases identical to TRBD1. The length of the CDR3 is 15 residues. Per germline, CDR1 MNHEY and CDR2 SVGAGI. The V segment lost 2 bases and the J segment 8 bases; nucleotides outside the gene matches: 8. Here the CDR3 DNA reads TGTGCCAGCAGTTACGGGGCAGGGGGCGGGGATGAGCAGTTCTTC. Residues: CASSYGAGGGDEQFF.

V is TRBV5-1 and J is TRBJ2-7; possible D gene TRBD1, 6 bases. Deletions cut 5 bases from V and 5 bases from J, with 14 bases between. The germline V gene has CDR1 SGHRS and CDR2 YFSETQ. The CDR3 runs to 13 residues. The CDR3 loop reads CASRDSSGDEQYF. CDR3 nucleotides: TGCGCCAGCAGGGACAGTTCAGGAGACGAGCAGTACTTC.

The rearrangement links TRBV27 to TRBJ1-2; no definite D call. This CDR3 has 12 residues. CDR1 is MNHEY and CDR2 is SMNVEV in the germline V gene (reference sequence). Trimming removed 3 bases at V and 4 bases at J, with 6 bases between. As DNA, the CDR3 is TGTGCCAGCAGTTTCCGGTCCTATGGCTACACCTTC. The encoded protein is CASSFRSYGYTF.

This chain connects TRBV11-3 to TRBJ2-2; 8 positions agree with TRBD2. The CDR3 has 14 residues. CDR1 is SGHNT, CDR2 YENEEA, per germline. V lost 3 bases and J lost 3; bases outside the gene matches: 0. For the CDR3, the DNA is TGTGCCAGCAGCTTGGGACTAGACACCGGGGAGCTGTTTTTT. It codes for CASSLGLDTGELFF.

This chain uses TRBV6-2 or TRBV6-3 with TRBJ2-3, with TRBD2 matching over 8 bases. V lost 2 bases to trimming and J lost 2 bases; unmatched junction nucleotides: 6. This CDR3 is 16 amino acids long. Germline CDR1 and CDR2: MNHEY and SVGEGT. CDR3 DNA sequence: TGTGCCAGCAGTTACCAAGCGGGGGAATACACAGATACGCAGTATTTT. It specifies CASSYQAGEYTDTQYF.

This chain uses TRBV5-6 with TRBJ2-3, with D maybe TRBD1 (6 bases). The CDR3 is made up of 14 amino acids. Germline V gene lookup returns CDR1 SGHDT and CDR2 YYEEEE. V lost 4 bases to trimming and J lost 3 bases, with 12 bases between them. CDR3 bases: TGTGCCAGCAGCATTCTTCAGGGGACAGATACGCAGTATTTT. This codes for CASSILQGTDTQYF.

This clone has a handful of counts. The gene calls are TRBV6-5 and TRBJ1-6; TRBD1 matches at 10 bases. This CDR3 is built from 14 residues. CDR1 is MNHEY and CDR2 is SVGAGI in the germline V gene. V was clipped by 10 bases and J by 10 bases; unmatched bases: 10. The CDR3 DNA is TGTGCCATAAGCGGGACAGGGGTTGGGTCACCCCTCCACTTT. This translates into CAISGTGVGSPLHF.

This chain uses TRBV24-1 with TRBJ1-1; 9 bases align to TRBD1. Germline lookup yields CDR1 KGHDR and CDR2 SFDVKD. The CDR3 extends over 16 amino acids. V trimming: 12 bases; J trimming: 3 bases; junction bases outside the gene matches: 16. This CDR3 is CAEEGQGQILHTEAFF. As DNA, the CDR3 is TGTGCCGAGGAAGGACAGGGGCAGATCCTGCACACTGAAGCTTTCTTT.

The gene calls are TRBV3-1 (or the pseudogene TRBV3-2) and TRBJ2-2, with 11 positions matching TRBD2. CDR3 size: 16 residues. Germline CDR1 and CDR2: LGHDT and YNNKEL (reference sequence). Trimming cost V 5 bases and J 3 bases; bases outside gene matches: 5. The CDR3 bases are TGTGCCAGCAGCATTCGACTAGCGGGGTACACCGGGGAGCTGTTTTTT. It yields the protein CASSIRLAGYTGELFF.

The chain links TRBV5-6 to TRBJ2-5, with 7 nucleotides matching TRBD2. Trimming cost V 5 bases and J 2 bases; bases outside gene matches: 15. The CDR3 spans 17 residues. Looked up from germline, CDR1 is SGHDT and CDR2 is YYEEEE. CDR3: CASRRRTNLAVQETQYF. The CDR3 DNA follows: TGTGCCAGCAGACGACGGACAAATCTAGCGGTACAAGAGACCCAGTACTTC.

Details on this clone: One end of the junction is discordant with germline, which a read error may explain. The DNA of the CDR3 is TGTGCCAGTCGTATGAGCGGGGGGCAACGTGGAGAGACCCAGTACTTC. It codes for CASRMSGGQRGETQYF. The V gene is TRBV19, the J gene TRBJ2-5; TRBD2 aligns across 9 bases. Germline CDR1 LNHDA, CDR2 SQIVND (reference sequence). The CDR3 runs to 16 residues.

For this clone: Relative to the germline gene, one junction end is altered; a read error may explain this. The chain has TRBV3-1 (or the pseudogene TRBV3-2) and TRBJ1-4; D may be TRBD1 (6 bases). The germline V gene has CDR1 LGHDT and CDR2 YNNKEL (reference sequence). The CDR3 is 14 residues long. CDR3 DNA: TGTGCCAGCAGTCAAGGACAGACGAATGAAAAACTGTTTTTT. Protein product: CASSQGQTNEKLFF.

This clone was seen at least ten times. This chain joins TRBV5-1 and TRBJ2-3, with 7 bases that match TRBD2. Germline loops: CDR1 SGHRS, CDR2 YFSETQ. The CDR3 has 13 amino acids. Trimming cost V 4 bases and J 4 bases; bases outside gene matches: 3. The chain's CDR3 is CASSAGDADTQYF. CDR3 bases: TGCGCCAGCAGCGCGGGGGACGCAGATACGCAGTATTTT.

The V and J genes are TRBV7-8 and TRBJ1-6; D unresolved. V lost 10 bases and J 8 bases, leaving 18 bases between the germline ends. The CDR3 is 14 amino acids. CDR1 and CDR2 (germline): SGHVS, FQNEAQ. This chain's CDR3 is CATSTAVSYSPLHF. CDR3 DNA sequence: TGTGCCACCTCAACAGCCGTTTCATATTCACCCCTCCACTTT.

The rearrangement joins TRBV7-8 to TRBJ2-1; D is possibly TRBD2 (6 bases). The germline gives CDR1 SGHVS, CDR2 FQNEAQ. The germline V and J ends were trimmed by 5 bases and 0 bases, with 14 bases remaining between them. This CDR3 spans 16 amino acids. This CDR3 reads CASSLRRGSSYNEQFF. CDR3 nucleotides: TGTGCCAGCAGCCTAAGACGGGGGAGCTCCTACAATGAGCAGTTCTTC.

In DNA form, the CDR3 reads TGTGCCAGCAGCACTCGACAGGGTTACGAGCAGTACGTC. Protein sequence: CASSTRQGYEQYV. The rearrangement joins TRBV5-5 to TRBJ2-7, with 7 positions matching TRBD1. The CDR3 contains 13 residues. The ends lost 4 bases at V and 4 bases at J; junction bases unmatched: 5. Germline V gene data show CDR1 as SGHKS and CDR2 as YYEKEE (reference sequence).

J is TRBJ2-3 and V is TRBV7-9; D possibly corresponds to TRBD1 (6 bases). V lost 5 bases and J 0 bases, leaving 9 bases between the germline ends. The germline V gene has CDR1 SEHNR and CDR2 FQNEAQ (reference sequence). CDR3 length: 14 amino acids. The CDR3 coding sequence is TGTGCCAGCAGCAATACAGGGAGCACAGATACGCAGTATTTT. Residues: CASSNTGSTDTQYF.

V and J are TRBV30 and TRBJ2-5, with a possible D match to TRBD2 (5 bases). CDR3 length: 14 amino acids. The V and J ends lost 1 base and 3 bases respectively, with 12 bases between them. Germline CDR1 GTSNPN, CDR2 SVGIG (reference sequence). CDR3 residues: CAWSGGPGKETQYF. In DNA, the CDR3 is TGTGCCTGGAGTGGGGGTCCGGGGAAAGAGACCCAGTACTTC. The whole variable domain, remainder taken from reference TRBV30 and TRBJ2-5, is SQTIHQWPATLVQPVGSPLSLECTVEGTSNPNLYWYRQAAGRGLQLLFYSVGIGQISSEVPQNLSASRPQDRQFILSSKKLLLSDSGFYLCAWSGGPGKETQYFGPGTRLLVL.